This is a list of T cell receptor beta chains from one sample in a study of blood T cell repertoires in COVID-19. Repertoires were generated with immunoSEQ multiplex PCR, while TCRdb's copy carries only in-frame clones and drops some. The sample has some 250,000 clones; around 86% are singletons. The material sequenced was peripheral blood. The receptor set was obtained from a woman aged 65 to 85 with active or convalescent COVID-19. Each CDR3 is given with its conserved first and last residue. A D gene is named only where the DNA matches it firmly. Only part of the rows carry a size: once, few, many, or a class if the clone is expanded.

DNA,CDR3,V,size,D,J
TGCGCCAGCAGCCAAGAGAGATCGGTGGAAGAGACCCAGTACTTC,CASSQERSVEETQYF,TRBV4-3,NA,NA,TRBJ2-5
TGCGCCAGCAGCCTCAATAGACAGGCAACTAATGAAAAACTGTTTTTT,CASSLNRQATNEKLFF,TRBV5-1,NA,NA,TRBJ1-4
TGTGCCAGCAGCCAGGGACAGGCGAACACTGAAGCTTTCTTT,CASSQGQANTEAFF,TRBV5-5,NA,TRBD1,TRBJ1-1
TGTGCCAGCAGCTTAGGTGCGGGGGCCCCGGGACTAGCGGGGGGCGAGCAGTACTTC,CASSLGAGAPGLAGGEQYF,TRBV5-4,NA,TRBD2,TRBJ2-7
TGTGCCAGTAGCCTCTACAATGAGCAGTTCTTC,CASSLYNEQFF,TRBV19,once,NA,TRBJ2-1
TGTGCCATCAGGGATAGGACATTAGAGACCCAGTACTTC,CAIRDRTLETQYF,TRBV10-3,NA,NA,TRBJ2-5
TGTGCCATCAGGGACGGGACAGTGAACACTGAAGCTTTCTTT,CAIRDGTVNTEAFF,TRBV10-3,NA,TRBD1,TRBJ1-1
TGTGCCAGCAGCGTCTTGAACACTGAAGCTTTCTTT,CASSVLNTEAFF,TRBV9,NA,NA,TRBJ1-1
TGTGCCAGCAGTTACCCTGCTTACGGGCGGGGCTACGAGCAGTACTTC,CASSYPAYGRGYEQYF,TRBV6-6,once,NA,TRBJ2-7
TGTGCCAGTAGTTCCCGAGGTGAAGCGTCCTACGAGCAGTACTTC,CASSSRGEASYEQYF,TRBV19,NA,NA,TRBJ2-7
TGTGCCAGCAGCCGACAGGGGCCCGAGCAGTTCTTC,CASSRQGPEQFF,TRBV5-4,NA,TRBD1,TRBJ2-1
TGCGCCAGCAGCCGGCCGGGACAGGGCGTATTTGAAAAACTGTTTTTT,CASSRPGQGVFEKLFF,TRBV4-1,NA,TRBD1,TRBJ1-4
TGTGCCAGCACCCCCCCGGGGTTCTACAATGAGCAGTTCTTC,CASTPPGFYNEQFF,TRBV5-5,few,NA,TRBJ2-1
TGTGCCAGCAGCTTAGGAGGGCTAGATACGCAGTATTTT,CASSLGGLDTQYF,TRBV7-9,NA,NA,TRBJ2-3
TGTGCCAGCAGCTTAGTGGTTGCGGGGGGAGGGGGGGCCAACGTCCTGACTTTC,CASSLVVAGGGGANVLTF,TRBV11-2,NA,TRBD2,TRBJ2-6
TGTGCCAGCAGCTTCTCTACAGGATACCAAGAGACCCAGTACTTC,CASSFSTGYQETQYF,TRBV7-9,NA,NA,TRBJ2-5
TGTGCCAGCAGCCGCACAACGGGTGATGGAGCTTTCTTT,CASSRTTGDGAFF,TRBV5-6,NA,NA,TRBJ1-1
TGTGCCAGCAGTCAGTCAGCCGGGGAGCTGTTTTTT,CASSQSAGELFF,TRBV6-2/TRBV6-3,NA,NA,TRBJ2-2
TGTGCCAGCAGCAAAGGATTGAAGGGACAGGGAGAGGAGCGGGACTTC,CASSKGLKGQGEERDF,TRBV21-1,NA,NA,TRBJ2-7
TGTGCCAGCAGTCTAGCCAAAAACATTCAGTACTTC,CASSLAKNIQYF,TRBV2,once,NA,TRBJ2-4
TGTGCCAGCAGCTTAGGTGGAGGGGAAGCTGATACGCAGTATTTT,CASSLGGGEADTQYF,TRBV7-2,once,NA,TRBJ2-3
TGTGCCAGCAGTCGCGCTAGGGGGGGGGCAAGCACAGATACGCAGTATTTT,CASSRARGGASTDTQYF,TRBV6-6,NA,NA,TRBJ2-3
TGTGCCAGCAGCTTAGGGGGCGGGGTCATAGACACCGGGGAGCTGTTTTTT,CASSLGGGVIDTGELFF,TRBV7-2,once,NA,TRBJ2-2
TGTGCCAGCAGTGCGACAGTTAACTATGGCTACACCTTC,CASSATVNYGYTF,TRBV6-2/TRBV6-3,NA,NA,TRBJ1-2
TGCGCCAGCAGCCCCAGTGGTGGCGCCAGGCATGAAAAACTGTTTTTT,CASSPSGGARHEKLFF,TRBV4-3,NA,NA,TRBJ1-4
TGTGCCAGTAGTTTCGCAGGACAGGGTGGGGAAAAACTGTTTTTT,CASSFAGQGGEKLFF,TRBV19,NA,TRBD1,TRBJ1-4
TGTGCCAGCAGCCCGACTAGCCAGGCGAACACCGGGGAGCTGTTTTTT,CASSPTSQANTGELFF,TRBV5-4,NA,TRBD2,TRBJ2-2
TGTGCCACTCGCAGTGGCAATCAGCCCCAGCATTTT,CATRSGNQPQHF,TRBV28,NA,NA,TRBJ1-5
TGTGCCAGCAGCCCTAGGGCGGGTAACAATTCACCCCTCCACTTT,CASSPRAGNNSPLHF,TRBV7-9,NA,NA,TRBJ1-6
TGTGCCAGCAGCCCGACAGGGCCAGATACGCAGTATTTT,CASSPTGPDTQYF,TRBV27,NA,TRBD1,TRBJ2-3
TGTGCCATCGGGGGGGGCACAGATACGCAGTATTTT,CAIGGGTDTQYF,TRBV10-3,NA,TRBD2,TRBJ2-3
TGCAGCGTTGGGGGTTCCGGTGGGAGCGGCACAGATACGCAGTATTTT,CSVGGSGGSGTDTQYF,TRBV29-1,NA,NA,TRBJ2-3
TGTGCCAGCAGCCAAGCCCAGACTGCGGCCGGGTTGCTAACTTTCAATGAGCAGTTCTTC,CASSQAQTAAGLLTFNEQFF,TRBV3-1/TRBV3-2,NA,NA,TRBJ2-1
TGTGCCAGCAGTGAACGGTTCAGGGAAGTTGGGTGGAGGAACACTGAAGCTTTCTTT,CASSERFREVGWRNTEAFF,TRBV6-1,NA,NA,TRBJ1-1
TGTGCCAGCAGCAAAAGCGGGGGTTCTACCTACAATGAGCAGTTCTTC,CASSKSGGSTYNEQFF,TRBV7-9,NA,TRBD2,TRBJ2-1
TGCGCCAGCAGCTTCGATAGAGGGAATGAAGCTTTCTTT,CASSFDRGNEAFF,TRBV5-1,NA,NA,TRBJ1-1
TGCGCCAGCAGCCAAGATGGAGGACGGGGCACTGAAGCTTTCTTT,CASSQDGGRGTEAFF,TRBV4-3,NA,NA,TRBJ1-1
TGTGCCAGCCAAGGGGTAGGAAGCAATCAGCCCCAGCATTTT,CASQGVGSNQPQHF,TRBV7-9,NA,NA,TRBJ1-5
TGCAGCGCCCAGGGTCCTGGTAATTCACCCCTCCACTTT,CSAQGPGNSPLHF,TRBV29-1,NA,NA,TRBJ1-6
TGTGCCAGCAGTTTCGGACAGGGTTGGGGCTACACCTTC,CASSFGQGWGYTF,TRBV6-4,NA,TRBD1,TRBJ1-2
TGTGCCAGCAGCTTGGCCGGCAGGGTAGGCGGGGAGCTGTTTTTT,CASSLAGRVGGELFF,TRBV5-6,NA,NA,TRBJ2-2
TGTGCCAGCAGTCTAGGGGCCAACGTCCTGACTTTC,CASSLGANVLTF,TRBV12-3/TRBV12-4,few,NA,TRBJ2-6
TGTGCCAGCAGCTTAGGGGCTGGACAGCCCCAGCATTTT,CASSLGAGQPQHF,TRBV5-5,NA,NA,TRBJ1-5
TGTGCCTGGAGTATACGACAGGGCCTGATTTATTCACCCCTCCACTTT,CAWSIRQGLIYSPLHF,TRBV30,NA,TRBD1,TRBJ1-6
TGTGCCACCAGAATTGGGAGGATGAACACTGAAGCTTTCTTT,CATRIGRMNTEAFF,TRBV15,NA,NA,TRBJ1-1
TGTGCCAGCAGAAAGACAGATTCAAACACTGAAGCTTTCTTT,CASRKTDSNTEAFF,TRBV27,NA,NA,TRBJ1-1
TGTGCCAGCAGTCTACAGGGGGGAACTGAAGCTTTCTTT,CASSLQGGTEAFF,TRBV27,NA,TRBD1,TRBJ1-1